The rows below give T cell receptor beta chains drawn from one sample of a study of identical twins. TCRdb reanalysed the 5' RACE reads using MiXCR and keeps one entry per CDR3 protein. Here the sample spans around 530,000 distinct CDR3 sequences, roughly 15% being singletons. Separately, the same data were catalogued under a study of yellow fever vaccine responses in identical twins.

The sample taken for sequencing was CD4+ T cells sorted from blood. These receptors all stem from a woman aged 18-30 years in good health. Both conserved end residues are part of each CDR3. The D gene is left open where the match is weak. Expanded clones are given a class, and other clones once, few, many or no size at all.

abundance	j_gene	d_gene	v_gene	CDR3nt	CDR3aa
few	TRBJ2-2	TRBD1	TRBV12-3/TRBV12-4	TGTGCCAGCAGTTATCCGGGACAGGGGGCCACCGGGGAGCTGTTTTTT	CASSYPGQGATGELFF
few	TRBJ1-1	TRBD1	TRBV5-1	TGCGCCAGCAGCTTGGCTCTCAGGACAGGGGCAATGAACACTGAAGCTTTCTTT	CASSLALRTGAMNTEAFF
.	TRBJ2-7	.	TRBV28	TGTGCCAGCAGTTTAGGGCTCTCCTTCGGCGAGCAGTACTTC	CASSLGLSFGEQYF
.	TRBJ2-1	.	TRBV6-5	TGTGCCAGCAGTTACTCGAAAGGGCCAGGGAGCTACAATGAGCAGTTCTTC	CASSYSKGPGSYNEQFF
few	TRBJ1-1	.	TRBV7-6	TGTGCCAGCAGCCAGCCCGACGGGAACACTGAAGCTTTCTTT	CASSQPDGNTEAFF
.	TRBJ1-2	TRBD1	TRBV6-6	TGTGCCAGCAGCCCCGGACAGGCCGGCTACACCTTC	CASSPGQAGYTF
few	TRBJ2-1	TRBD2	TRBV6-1	TGTGCCAGCAGCCTCGTAGCGGGAGGGGGTTTGGGTGAGCAGTTCTTC	CASSLVAGGGLGEQFF
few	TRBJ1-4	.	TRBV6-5	TGTGCCAGCAGTTACACCCTAGGAGCTAATGAAAAACTGTTTTTT	CASSYTLGANEKLFF
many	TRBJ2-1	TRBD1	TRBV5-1	TGCGCCAGCAGCCCTACAGGGGAGCAGTACAATGAGCAGTTCTTC	CASSPTGEQYNEQFF
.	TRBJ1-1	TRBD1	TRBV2	TGTGCCTGCTGCCCTGGCTTGGTGGTCAGGGGGCCTACTGAAGCTTTCTTT	CACCPGLVVRGPTEAFF
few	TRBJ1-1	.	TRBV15	TGTGCCACCAGCAGAGATACCGGCACTGAAGCTTTCTTT	CATSRDTGTEAFF
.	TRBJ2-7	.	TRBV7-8	TGTGCCAGCAGCTTAGTAATATTAGCCAACGAGCAGTACTTC	CASSLVILANEQYF
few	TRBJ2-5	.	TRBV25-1	TGTGCCAGCAGTGACCCCAGGGGATTAGGTCTGGGGACCCAGTACTTC	CASSDPRGLGLGTQYF
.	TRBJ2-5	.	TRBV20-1	TGCAGTGCTAGCCTAGCGTCTAAACTCCAAGAGACCCAGTACTTC	CSASLASKLQETQYF
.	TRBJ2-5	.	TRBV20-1	TGCAGTGCGTACGGGACTGGCCTAGGGTTGGAGACCCAGTACTTC	CSAYGTGLGLETQYF
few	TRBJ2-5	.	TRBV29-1	TGCAGCGTTAGGGGTGAGACCCAGTACTTC	CSVRGETQYF
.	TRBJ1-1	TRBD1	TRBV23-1	TGCGCCAGCAGTCCATCCATGCCGCCGGACAGGGAGTGTGACACTGAAGCTTTCTTT	CASSPSMPPDRECDTEAFF
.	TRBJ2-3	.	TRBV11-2	TGTGCCAGCAGCTTAACAGAGCCTAGCACAGATACGCAGTATTTT	CASSLTEPSTDTQYF
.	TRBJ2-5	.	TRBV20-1	TGCAGTGCTATTTCCCTCAACCAAGAGACCCAGTACTTC	CSAISLNQETQYF
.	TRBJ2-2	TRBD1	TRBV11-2	TGTGCCAGCAGTCAGACACAGGGGCTCACCGGGGAGCTGTTTTTT	CASSQTQGLTGELFF
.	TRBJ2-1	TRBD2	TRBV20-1	TGCAGTGCCCCCTGGGCGGGAGGGATCAATGAGCAGTTCTTC	CSAPWAGGINEQFF
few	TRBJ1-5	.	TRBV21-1	TGTGCCAGCAGCAACCTAGGACAGGCCAGCAATCAGCCCCAGCATTTT	CASSNLGQASNQPQHF
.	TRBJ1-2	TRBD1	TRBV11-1	TGTGCCAGCAGCTTATCCCAGGGGGCCAACTATGGCTACACCTTC	CASSLSQGANYGYTF
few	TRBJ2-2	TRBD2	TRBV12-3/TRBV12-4	TGTGCCAGCAGTTTCAGCGGGGGGATGAACACCGGGGAGCTGTTTTTT	CASSFSGGMNTGELFF
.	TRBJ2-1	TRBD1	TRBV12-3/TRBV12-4	TGTGCCAGCAGTTTATACGGACAGGGGGCCGGAAATCGCAACAATGAGCAGTTCTTC	CASSLYGQGAGNRNNEQFF